Sequencing of this T cell receptor (beta chain) was carried out in a study of response to subunit inactivated influenza vaccine. This clonotype was seen a few times. TCRdb analysed the RT-PCR reads with MiXCR anew, one entry per CDR3 protein. The table shows 750,000 to 850,000 distinct CDR3 sequences, with approximately 18% occurring only once. The CDR3 loop spans 13 amino acids. CDR1 is DFQATT, CDR2 SNEGSKA, per germline (reference sequence). Trimming stripped 3 bases from V and 10 bases from J, with 18 bases between. The sequence was obtained from a man between 50 and 59 years old who received an inactivated influenza vaccine. Here the sequenced sample was PBMCs from blood, taken 4 to 6 days after vaccination. This chain connects TRBV20-1 to TRBJ1-1, with D unclear. The CDR3 reads CSASRTVGLGAFF. The CDR3 DNA sequence: TGCAGTGCTAGCCGTACAGTTGGGCTGGGAGCTTTCTTT.